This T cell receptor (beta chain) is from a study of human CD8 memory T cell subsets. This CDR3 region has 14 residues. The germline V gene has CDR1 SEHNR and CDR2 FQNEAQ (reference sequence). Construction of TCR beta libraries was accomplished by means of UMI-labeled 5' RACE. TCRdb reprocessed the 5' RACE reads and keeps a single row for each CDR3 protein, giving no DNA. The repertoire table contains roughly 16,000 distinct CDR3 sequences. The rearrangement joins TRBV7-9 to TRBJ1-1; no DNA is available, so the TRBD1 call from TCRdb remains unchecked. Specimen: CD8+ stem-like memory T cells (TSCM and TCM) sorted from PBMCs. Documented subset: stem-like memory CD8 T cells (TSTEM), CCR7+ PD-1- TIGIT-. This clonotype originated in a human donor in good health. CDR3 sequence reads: CASSQQGASTEAFF.